Listed here are 9 T cell receptor beta chains from one sample, sequenced in a study of blood T cell repertoires in COVID-19. The assay was immunoSEQ multiplex PCR, and TCRdb's table has in-frame clones only and misses some. The data show approximately 220,000 clones, 70% to 85% seen once. The sample comprised PBMCs or T cells enriched from blood (not recorded which). These receptors originate from a middle-aged woman with acute COVID-19.

The CDR3 DNA sequence: TGTGCCAGCAGCCCGGGGTTTTCCACTGAAGCTTTCTTT. It translates to CASSPGFSTEAFF. The genes are TRBV5-6 and TRBJ1-1; D call uncertain. Germline loops: CDR1 SGHDT, CDR2 YYEEEE. The V end lost 4 bases, the J end lost 4 bases, and 11 bases lay between the germline ends. The CDR3 is made up of 13 amino acids.

The V gene is TRBV4-3, the J gene TRBJ2-7, with 10 bases fitting TRBD2. In germline, CDR1 is LGHNA, CDR2 YSLEER. This CDR3 has 16 residues. Losses at the gene ends were 0 bases for V and 7 bases for J; bases not matched to a gene: 9. The CDR3 here is CASSQDPTAGGREQYF. The CDR3 DNA sequence: TGCGCCAGCAGCCAAGATCCAACAGCGGGGGGGCGTGAGCAGTACTTC.

This chain uses TRBV4-1 with TRBJ1-1; 7 bases match TRBD1. The CDR3 consists of 13 residues. V lost 1 base and J lost 9; bases outside the gene matches: 5. Germline V CDR1 and CDR2: MGHRA, YSYEKL. This chain's CDR3 is CASSQGPTGKAFF. Written as DNA, the CDR3 is TGCGCCAGCAGCCAAGGCCCGACAGGGAAAGCTTTCTTT.

This clone showed up just once. The V gene is TRBV18, the J gene TRBJ1-1; D may be TRBD1 (5 bases). This CDR3 has 17 residues. V was clipped by 3 bases and J by 1 base, with 18 bases between them. CDR1 and CDR2 from the germline V gene are KGHSH and LQKENI. The CDR3 DNA reads as TGTGCCAGCTCACCCCGGGGGACCGGAGGAGCGAACACTGAAGCTTTCTTT. Encoded protein: CASSPRGTGGANTEAFF.

This sequence joins TRBV7-8 and TRBJ1-6; D is uncertain. Germline CDR1 is SGHVS and CDR2 is FQNEAQ. The CDR3 contains 15 residues. The ends were cut back, 5 bases at V and 3 bases at J, with 11 bases in the middle. This CDR3 is CASSPRQDYNSPLHF. The CDR3 DNA reads TGTGCCAGCAGCCCCCGGCAGGACTATAATTCACCCCTCCACTTT.

CDR3 amino acids: CASSPGPAYGGSNTEAFF. The CDR3 nucleotides read TGTGCCAGCTCACCCGGACCGGCTTACGGGGGGTCGAACACTGAAGCTTTCTTT. This chain connects TRBV18 to TRBJ1-1; tentatively, D is TRBD1 (5 bases). The CDR3 consists of 18 residues. Germline values: CDR1 KGHSH, CDR2 LQKENI. V was pared by 3 bases and J by 1 base, with 21 bases between.

The genes are TRBV5-6 and TRBJ1-2; D is uncertain. V was cut by 0 bases and J by 0 bases, with 12 bases left in between. The germline V gene has CDR1 SGHDT and CDR2 YYEEEE. CDR3 size: 16 residues. This chain's CDR3 is CASSLAVLLTNYGYTF. In DNA, the CDR3 is TGTGCCAGCAGCTTGGCGGTTTTACTAACTAACTATGGCTACACCTTC.

This chain connects TRBV3-1 (or the pseudogene TRBV3-2) to TRBJ1-1; D call uncertain. Germline V gene data show CDR1 as LGHDT and CDR2 as YNNKEL (reference sequence). The ends were cut back, 4 bases at V and 4 bases at J, with 13 bases in the middle. The length of the CDR3 is 14 residues. CDR3 protein: CASSLKIATTEAFF. CDR3 sequence (DNA): TGTGCCAGCAGCCTTAAAATCGCTACCACTGAAGCTTTCTTT.

The J gene is TRBJ1-1, the V gene TRBV3-1 (or the pseudogene TRBV3-2); D is perhaps TRBD1 (5 bases). The germline V gene has CDR1 LGHDT and CDR2 YNNKEL (reference sequence). The V end lost 1 base, the J end lost 3 bases, and 6 bases lay between the germline ends. The CDR3 consists of 13 residues. CDR3 loop: CASSQVGDTEAFF. The CDR3 DNA is TGTGCCAGCAGCCAAGTAGGGGACACTGAAGCTTTCTTT.